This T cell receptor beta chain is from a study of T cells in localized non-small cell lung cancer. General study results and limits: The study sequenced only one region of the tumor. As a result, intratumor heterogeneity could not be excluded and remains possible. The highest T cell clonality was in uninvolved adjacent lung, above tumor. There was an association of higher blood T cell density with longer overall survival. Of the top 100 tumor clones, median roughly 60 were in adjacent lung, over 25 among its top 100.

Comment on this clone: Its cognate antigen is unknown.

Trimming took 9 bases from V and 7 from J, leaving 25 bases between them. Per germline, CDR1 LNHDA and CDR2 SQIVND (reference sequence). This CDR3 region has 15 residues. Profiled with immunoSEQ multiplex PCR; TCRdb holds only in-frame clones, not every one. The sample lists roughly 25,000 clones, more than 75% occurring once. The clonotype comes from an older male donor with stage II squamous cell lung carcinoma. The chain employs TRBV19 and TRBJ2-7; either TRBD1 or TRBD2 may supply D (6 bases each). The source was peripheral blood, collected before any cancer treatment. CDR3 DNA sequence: TGTGCCAGCAAGGGGAAGGGGACGGGGGCCGGGGAGCAGTACTTC. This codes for CASKGKGTGAGEQYF. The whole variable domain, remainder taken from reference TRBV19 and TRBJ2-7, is DGGITQSPKYLFRKEGQNVTLSCEQNLNHDAMYWYRQDPGQGLRLIYYSQIVNDFQKGDIAEGYSVSREKKESFPLTVTSAQKNPTAFYLCASKGKGTGAGEQYFGPGTRLTVT.